This entry features one TCR beta chain sequence. Its antigen is still unknown. The data stem from a study of T cell responses to AZD1222 COVID-19 vaccine. The study's findings and limits: Donors were chiefly white British, with a greater number of females, and clonal diversity was perhaps underestimated.

TCRdb's copy holds only in-frame clones and misses some; the assay was immunoSEQ multiplex PCR. This table holds roughly 99,000 clones, approximately 90% found once. The study pooled second doses at about 4 or about 12 weeks. This CDR3 region has 13 residues. Trimming cost V 1 base and J 6 bases, with 7 bases left between them. The germline V gene has CDR1 LGHDT and CDR2 YNNKEL (reference sequence). This clonotype was obtained from an adult who received the AZD1222 COVID-19 vaccine. The specimen comprised peripheral blood, sampled 28 days after the second AZD1222 dose. The chain recombines TRBV3-1 (or the pseudogene TRBV3-2) with TRBJ1-5; a possible D gene is TRBD1 (6 bases). The CDR3 DNA reads as TGTGCCAGCAGCCAAGGGACAGCTCAGCCCCAGCATTTT. It codes for CASSQGTAQPQHF.